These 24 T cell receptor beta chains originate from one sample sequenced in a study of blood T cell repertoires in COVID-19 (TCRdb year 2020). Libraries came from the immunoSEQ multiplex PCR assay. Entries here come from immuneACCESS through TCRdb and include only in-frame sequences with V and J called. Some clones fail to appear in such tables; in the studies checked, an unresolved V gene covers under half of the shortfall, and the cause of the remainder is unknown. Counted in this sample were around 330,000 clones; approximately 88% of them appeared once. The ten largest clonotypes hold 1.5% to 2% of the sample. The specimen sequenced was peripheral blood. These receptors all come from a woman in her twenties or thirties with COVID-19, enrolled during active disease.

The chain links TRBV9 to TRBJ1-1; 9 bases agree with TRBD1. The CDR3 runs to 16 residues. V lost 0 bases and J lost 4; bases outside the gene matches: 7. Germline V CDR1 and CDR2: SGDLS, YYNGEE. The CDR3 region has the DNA TGTGCCAGCAGCGTAGGTGGGACAGGGACGGGCACTGAAGCTTTCTTT. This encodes CASSVGGTGTGTEAFF.

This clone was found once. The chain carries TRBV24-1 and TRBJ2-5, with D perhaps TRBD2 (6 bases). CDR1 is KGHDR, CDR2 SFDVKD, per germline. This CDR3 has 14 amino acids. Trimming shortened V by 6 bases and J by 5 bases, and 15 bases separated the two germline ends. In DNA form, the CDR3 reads TGTGCCACCAGTACCGCGGGGCGAGGGGAGACCCAGTACTTC. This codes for CATSTAGRGETQYF.

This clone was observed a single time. CDR3 region: CASSEGVTEAFF. Here the CDR3 DNA reads TGCGCCAGCAGTGAAGGGGTTACTGAAGCTTTCTTT. The chain couples TRBV10-2 to TRBJ1-1; possible D gene TRBD1, 5 bases. Trimming removed 3 bases at V and 5 bases at J, with 7 bases between. The CDR3 sequence is 12 residues long. The V gene's germline CDR1 is WSHSY and CDR2 SAAADI.

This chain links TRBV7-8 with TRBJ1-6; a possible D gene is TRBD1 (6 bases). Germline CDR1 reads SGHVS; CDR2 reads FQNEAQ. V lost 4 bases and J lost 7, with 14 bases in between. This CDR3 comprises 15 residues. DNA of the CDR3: TGTGCCAGCAGCTACCAGGACAGACCCAATTCACCCCTCCACTTT. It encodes CASSYQDRPNSPLHF.

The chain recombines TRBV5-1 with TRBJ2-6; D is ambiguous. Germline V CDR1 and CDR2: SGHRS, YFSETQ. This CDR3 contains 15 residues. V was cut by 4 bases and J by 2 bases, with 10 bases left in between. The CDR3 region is CASSISRAGANVLTF. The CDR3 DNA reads TGCGCCAGCAGCATAAGCCGTGCTGGGGCCAACGTCCTGACTTTC.

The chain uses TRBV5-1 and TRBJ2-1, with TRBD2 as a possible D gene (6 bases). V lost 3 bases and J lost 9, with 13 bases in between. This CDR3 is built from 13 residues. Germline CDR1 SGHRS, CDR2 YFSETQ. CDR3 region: CASSSFAGGEQFF. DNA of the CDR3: TGCGCCAGCAGCTCTTTCGCCGGGGGTGAGCAGTTCTTC.

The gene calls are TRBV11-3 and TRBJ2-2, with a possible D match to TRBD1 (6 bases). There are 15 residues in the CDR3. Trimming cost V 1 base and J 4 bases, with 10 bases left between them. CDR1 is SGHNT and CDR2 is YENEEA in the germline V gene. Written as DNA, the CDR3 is TGTGCCAGCAGCTTAGCGAAAGGGGGCACCGGGGAGCTGTTTTTT. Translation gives CASSLAKGGTGELFF.

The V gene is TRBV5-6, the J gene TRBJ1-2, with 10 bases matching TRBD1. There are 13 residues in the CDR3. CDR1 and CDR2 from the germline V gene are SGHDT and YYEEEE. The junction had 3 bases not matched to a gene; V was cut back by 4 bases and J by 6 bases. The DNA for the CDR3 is TGTGCCAGCAGCCCGGGACAGGGGAATGGCTACACCTTC. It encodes CASSPGQGNGYTF.

In nucleotides, the CDR3 is TGCAGTGCTAGTAGGACAGGGGGGAACACTGAAGCTTTCTTT. This sequence encodes CSASRTGGNTEAFF. The chain links TRBV20-1 to TRBJ1-1, with 10 positions matching TRBD1. V shed 3 bases, J shed 1 base, and the junction held 2 bases outside the gene matches. This CDR3 has 14 residues. In germline, CDR1 is DFQATT, CDR2 SNEGSKA (reference sequence).

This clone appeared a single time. The CDR3 sequence is CASSSKGGVGSPLHF. Written as DNA, the CDR3 is TGTGCCAGTAGTTCAAAAGGGGGGGTGGGTTCACCCCTCCACTTT. The V call is TRBV19, the J call TRBJ1-6; maybe TRBD1 (6 bases). The CDR3 covers 15 residues. Between the trimmed V and J ends, which lost 5 bases and 9 bases, there was a span of 17 bases. Germline CDR1 and CDR2: LNHDA and SQIVND (reference sequence).

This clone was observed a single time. CDR3 sequence reads: CASSLAGIGGDGYTF. CDR3 bases: TGTGCCAGCAGCTTGGCCGGAATAGGGGGCGATGGCTACACCTTC. This chain joins TRBV5-6 and TRBJ1-2; 7 bases fit TRBD1. The CDR3 has 15 residues. Germline V lookup: CDR1 SGHDT, CDR2 YYEEEE. Trimming at V came to 0 bases and at J to 6 bases, leaving 8 bases not matched to a gene.

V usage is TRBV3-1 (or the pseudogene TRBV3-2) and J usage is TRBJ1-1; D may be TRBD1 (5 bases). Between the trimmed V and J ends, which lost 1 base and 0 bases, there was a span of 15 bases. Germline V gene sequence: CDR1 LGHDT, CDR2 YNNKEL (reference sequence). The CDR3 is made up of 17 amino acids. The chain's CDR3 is CASSQGGQGFLNTEAFF. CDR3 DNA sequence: TGTGCCAGCAGCCAAGGAGGTCAGGGCTTCTTGAACACTGAAGCTTTCTTT.

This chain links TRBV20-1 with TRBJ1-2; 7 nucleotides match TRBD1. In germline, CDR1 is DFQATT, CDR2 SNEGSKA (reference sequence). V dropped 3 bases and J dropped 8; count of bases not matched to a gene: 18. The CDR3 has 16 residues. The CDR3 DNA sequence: TGCAGTGCTAGTGGTAAGGGGGCGCAACGACTCTCCGGCTACACCTTC. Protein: CSASGKGAQRLSGYTF.

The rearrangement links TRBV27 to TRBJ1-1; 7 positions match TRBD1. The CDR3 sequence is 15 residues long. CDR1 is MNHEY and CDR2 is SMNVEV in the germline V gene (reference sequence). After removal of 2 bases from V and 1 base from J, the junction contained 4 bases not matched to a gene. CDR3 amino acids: CASSLPGGRNTEAFF. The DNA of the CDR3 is TGTGCCAGCAGTTTACCAGGGGGACGGAACACTGAAGCTTTCTTT.

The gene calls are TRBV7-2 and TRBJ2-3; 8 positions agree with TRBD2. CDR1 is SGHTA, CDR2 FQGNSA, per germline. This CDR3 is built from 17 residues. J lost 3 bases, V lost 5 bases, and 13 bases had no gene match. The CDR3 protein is CASSQFGWGTSTDTQYF. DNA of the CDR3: TGTGCCAGCAGCCAGTTCGGGTGGGGGACTAGTACAGATACGCAGTATTTT.

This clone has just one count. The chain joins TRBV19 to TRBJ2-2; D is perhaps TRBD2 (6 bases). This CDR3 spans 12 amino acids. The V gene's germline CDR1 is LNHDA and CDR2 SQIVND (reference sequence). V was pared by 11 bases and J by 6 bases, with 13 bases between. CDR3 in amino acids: CAVLREPGELFF. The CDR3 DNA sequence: TGTGCCGTCCTCCGGGAGCCCGGGGAGCTGTTTTTT.

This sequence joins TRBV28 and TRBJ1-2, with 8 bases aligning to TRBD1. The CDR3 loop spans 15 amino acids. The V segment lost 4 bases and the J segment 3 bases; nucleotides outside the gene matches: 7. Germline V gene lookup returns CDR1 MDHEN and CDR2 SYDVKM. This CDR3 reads CASSSPPTGDYGYTF. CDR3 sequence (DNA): TGTGCCAGCAGTTCTCCCCCGACAGGGGACTATGGCTACACCTTC.

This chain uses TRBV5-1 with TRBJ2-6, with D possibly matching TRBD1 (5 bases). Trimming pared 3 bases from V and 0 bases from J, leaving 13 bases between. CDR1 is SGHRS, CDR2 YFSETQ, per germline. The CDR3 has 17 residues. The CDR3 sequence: CASSSRTPLSGANVLTF. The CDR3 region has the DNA TGCGCCAGCAGCTCAAGGACACCTCTCTCTGGGGCCAACGTCCTGACTTTC.

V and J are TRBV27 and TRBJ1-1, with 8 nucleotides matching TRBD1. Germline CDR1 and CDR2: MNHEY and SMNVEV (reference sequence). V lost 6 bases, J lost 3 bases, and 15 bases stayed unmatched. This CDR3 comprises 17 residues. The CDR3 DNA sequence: TGTGCCAGCAGCCTAAACTTTTTGGGACAGGCGTACACTGAAGCTTTCTTT. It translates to CASSLNFLGQAYTEAFF.

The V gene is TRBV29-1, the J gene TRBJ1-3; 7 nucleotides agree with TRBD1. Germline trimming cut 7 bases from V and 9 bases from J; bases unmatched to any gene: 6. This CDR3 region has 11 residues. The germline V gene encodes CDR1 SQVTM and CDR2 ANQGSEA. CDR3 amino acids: CSARQGPTIYF. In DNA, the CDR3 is TGCAGCGCTAGACAGGGACCCACCATATATTTT.

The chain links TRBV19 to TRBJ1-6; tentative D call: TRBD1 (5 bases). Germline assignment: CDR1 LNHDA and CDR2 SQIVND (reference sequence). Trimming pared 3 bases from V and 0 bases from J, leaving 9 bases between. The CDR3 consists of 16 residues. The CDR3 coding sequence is TGTGCCAGTAGTATGTACAGGAGCTCCTATAATTCACCCCTCCACTTT. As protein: CASSMYRSSYNSPLHF.

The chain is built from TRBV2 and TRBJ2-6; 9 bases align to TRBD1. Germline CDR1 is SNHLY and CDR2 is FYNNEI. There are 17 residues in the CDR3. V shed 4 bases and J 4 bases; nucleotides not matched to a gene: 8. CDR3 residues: CASSGTGESPGANVLTF. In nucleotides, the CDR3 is TGTGCCAGCAGTGGGACAGGGGAATCTCCCGGGGCCAACGTCCTGACTTTC.

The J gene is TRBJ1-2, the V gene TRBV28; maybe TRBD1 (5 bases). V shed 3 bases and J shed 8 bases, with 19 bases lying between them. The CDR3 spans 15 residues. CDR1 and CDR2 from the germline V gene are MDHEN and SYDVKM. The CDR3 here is CASSLSGTGSTGYTF. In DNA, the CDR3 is TGTGCCAGCAGTTTGAGCGGGACGGGATCCACCGGCTACACCTTC.

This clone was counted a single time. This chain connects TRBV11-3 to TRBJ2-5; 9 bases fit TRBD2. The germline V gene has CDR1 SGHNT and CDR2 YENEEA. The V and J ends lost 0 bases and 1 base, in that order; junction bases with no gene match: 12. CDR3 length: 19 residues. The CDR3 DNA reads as TGTGCCAGCAGCTTAGATTGGAGTAGCGGGGGCCCTCCCCAAGAGACCCAGTACTTC. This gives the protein CASSLDWSSGGPPQETQYF.